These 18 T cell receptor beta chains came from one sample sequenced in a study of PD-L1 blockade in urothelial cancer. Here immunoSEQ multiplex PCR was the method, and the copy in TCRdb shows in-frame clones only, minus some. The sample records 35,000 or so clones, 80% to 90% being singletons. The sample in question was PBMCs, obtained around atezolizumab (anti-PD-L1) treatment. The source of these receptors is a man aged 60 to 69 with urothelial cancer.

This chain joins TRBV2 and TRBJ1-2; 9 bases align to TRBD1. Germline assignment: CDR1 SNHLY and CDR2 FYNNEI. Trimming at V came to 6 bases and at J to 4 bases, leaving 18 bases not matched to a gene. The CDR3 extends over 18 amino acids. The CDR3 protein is CASSDSPGTGQGGYGYTF. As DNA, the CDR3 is TGTGCCAGCAGCGACTCTCCCGGGACAGGGCAAGGAGGCTATGGCTACACCTTC.

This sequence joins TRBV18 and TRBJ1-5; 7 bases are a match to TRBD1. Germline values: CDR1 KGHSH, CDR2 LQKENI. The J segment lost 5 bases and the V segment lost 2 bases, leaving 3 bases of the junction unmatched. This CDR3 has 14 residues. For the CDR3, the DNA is TGTGCCAGCTCACCAAATACAGGGGATCAGCCCCAGCATTTT. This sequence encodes CASSPNTGDQPQHF.

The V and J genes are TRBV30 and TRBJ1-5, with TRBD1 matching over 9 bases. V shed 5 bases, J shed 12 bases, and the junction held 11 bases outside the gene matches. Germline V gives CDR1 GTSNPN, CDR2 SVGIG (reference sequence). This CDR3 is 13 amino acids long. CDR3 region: CAWSRGQGLLQHF. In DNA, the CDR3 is TGTGCCTGGTCCCGGGGACAGGGACTGCTCCAGCATTTT. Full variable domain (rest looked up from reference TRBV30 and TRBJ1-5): SQTIHQWPATLVQPVGSPLSLECTVEGTSNPNLYWYRQAAGRGLQLLFYSVGIGQISSEVPQNLSASRPQDRQFILSSKKLLLSDSGFYLCAWSRGQGLLQHFGDGTRLSIL.

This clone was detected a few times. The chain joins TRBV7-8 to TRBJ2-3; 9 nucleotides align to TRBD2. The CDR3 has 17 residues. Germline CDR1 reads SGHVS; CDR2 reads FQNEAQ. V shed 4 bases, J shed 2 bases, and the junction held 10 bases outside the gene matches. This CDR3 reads CASSSGGLAGFTDTQYF. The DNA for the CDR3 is TGTGCCAGCAGCTCCGGCGGGCTAGCGGGGTTCACAGATACGCAGTATTTT.

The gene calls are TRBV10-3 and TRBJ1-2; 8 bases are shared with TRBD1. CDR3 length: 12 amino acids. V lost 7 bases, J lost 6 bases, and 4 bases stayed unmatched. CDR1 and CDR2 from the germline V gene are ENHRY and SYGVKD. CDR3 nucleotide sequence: TGTGCCATCACCACGACAGGGGATGGCTACACCTTC. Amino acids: CAITTTGDGYTF.

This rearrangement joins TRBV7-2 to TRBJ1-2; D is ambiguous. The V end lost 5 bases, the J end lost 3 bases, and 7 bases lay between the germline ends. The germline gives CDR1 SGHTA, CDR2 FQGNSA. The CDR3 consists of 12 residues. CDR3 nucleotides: TGTGCCAGCAGCCCGGGAGACTATGGCTACACCTTC. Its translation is CASSPGDYGYTF.

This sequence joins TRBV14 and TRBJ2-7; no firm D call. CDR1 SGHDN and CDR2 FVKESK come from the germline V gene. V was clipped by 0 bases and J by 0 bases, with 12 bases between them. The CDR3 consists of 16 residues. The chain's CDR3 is CASSQDEQPYSYEQYF. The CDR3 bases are TGTGCCAGCAGCCAAGATGAACAGCCATACTCCTACGAGCAGTACTTC.

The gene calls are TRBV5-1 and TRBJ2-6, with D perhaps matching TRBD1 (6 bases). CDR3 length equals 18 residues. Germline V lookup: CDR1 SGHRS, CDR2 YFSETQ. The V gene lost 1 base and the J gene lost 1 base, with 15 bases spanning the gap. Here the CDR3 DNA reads TGCGCCAGCAGCTTGTCGCCAGGGGTGGGGTCTGGGGCCAACGTCCTGACTTTC. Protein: CASSLSPGVGSGANVLTF.

Here the CDR3 reads CASSLSGGAYEQYF. The DNA of the CDR3 is TGTGCCAGCAGTTTAAGCGGGGGGGCATACGAGCAGTACTTC. This sequence joins TRBV28 and TRBJ2-7; 10 nucleotides line up with TRBD2. Losses at the gene ends were 2 bases for V and 4 bases for J; bases not matched to a gene: 2. Germline V gene sequence: CDR1 MDHEN, CDR2 SYDVKM. The CDR3 has 14 amino acids.

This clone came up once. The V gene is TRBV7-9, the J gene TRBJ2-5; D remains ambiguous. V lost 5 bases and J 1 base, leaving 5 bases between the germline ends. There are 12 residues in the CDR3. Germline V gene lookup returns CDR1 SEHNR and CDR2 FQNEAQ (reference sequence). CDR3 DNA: TGTGCCAGCAGCAACACCCAAGAGACCCAGTACTTC. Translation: CASSNTQETQYF. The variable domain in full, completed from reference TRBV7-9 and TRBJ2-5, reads DTGVSQNPRHKITKRGQNVTFRCDPISEHNRLYWYRQTLGQGPEFLTYFQNEAQLEKSRLLSDRFSAERPKGSFSTLEIQRTEQGDSAMYLCASSNTQETQYFGPGTRLLVL.

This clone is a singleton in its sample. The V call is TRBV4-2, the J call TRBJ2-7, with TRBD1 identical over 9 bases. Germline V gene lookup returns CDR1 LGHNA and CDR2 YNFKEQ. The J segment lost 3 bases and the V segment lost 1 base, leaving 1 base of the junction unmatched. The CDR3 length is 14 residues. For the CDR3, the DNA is TGTGCCAGCAGCCAAGGACAGGGGGACTACGAGCAGTACTTC. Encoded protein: CASSQGQGDYEQYF.

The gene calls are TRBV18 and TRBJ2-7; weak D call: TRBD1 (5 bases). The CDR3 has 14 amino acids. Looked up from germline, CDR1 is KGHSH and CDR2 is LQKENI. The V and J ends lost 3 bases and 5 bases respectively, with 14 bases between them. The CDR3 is CASSPTQGGNEQYF. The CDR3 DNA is TGTGCCAGCTCACCGACCCAGGGCGGAAACGAGCAGTACTTC.

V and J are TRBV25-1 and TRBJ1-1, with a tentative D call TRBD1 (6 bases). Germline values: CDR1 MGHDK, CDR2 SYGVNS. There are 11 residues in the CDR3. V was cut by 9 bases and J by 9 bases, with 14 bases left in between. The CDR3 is CASTGLDQAFF. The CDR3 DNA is TGTGCCAGTACAGGGCTTGATCAAGCTTTCTTT.

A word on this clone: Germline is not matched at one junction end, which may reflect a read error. The CDR3 region has the DNA TGTGCTAGCAGCTTAGATTCATCCTACGAGCAGTACTTC. Amino acid sequence: CASSLDSSYEQYF. The chain carries TRBV7-7 and TRBJ2-7, with unresolved D. The germline V gene has CDR1 SSHAT and CDR2 FNYEAQ (reference sequence). The CDR3 runs 13 residues.

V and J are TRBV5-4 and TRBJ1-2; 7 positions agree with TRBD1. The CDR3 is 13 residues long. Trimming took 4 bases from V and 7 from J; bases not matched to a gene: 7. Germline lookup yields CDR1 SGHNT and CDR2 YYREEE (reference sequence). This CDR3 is CASSNTGVSGYTF. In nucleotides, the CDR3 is TGTGCCAGCAGCAACACAGGGGTGAGTGGCTACACCTTC.

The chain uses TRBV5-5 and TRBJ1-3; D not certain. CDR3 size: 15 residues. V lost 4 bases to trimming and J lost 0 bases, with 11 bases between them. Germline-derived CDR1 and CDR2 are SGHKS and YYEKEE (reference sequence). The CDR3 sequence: CASSEDSNSGNTIYF. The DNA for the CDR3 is TGTGCCAGCAGCGAGGACTCCAACTCTGGAAACACCATATATTTT.

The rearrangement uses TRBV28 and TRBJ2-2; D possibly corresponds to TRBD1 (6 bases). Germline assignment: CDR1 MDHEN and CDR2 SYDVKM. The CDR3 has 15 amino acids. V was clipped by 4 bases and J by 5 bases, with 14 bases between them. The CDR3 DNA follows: TGTGCCAGCAGTTCAGCCGCAACAGGGACCGGGGAGCTGTTTTTT. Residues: CASSSAATGTGELFF.

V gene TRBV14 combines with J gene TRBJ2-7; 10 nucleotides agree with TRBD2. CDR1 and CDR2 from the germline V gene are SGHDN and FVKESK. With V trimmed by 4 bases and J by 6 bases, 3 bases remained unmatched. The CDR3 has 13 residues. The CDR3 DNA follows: TGTGCCAGCAGCCCCCGGACTAGCGGCGAGCAGTACTTC. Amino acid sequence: CASSPRTSGEQYF.